The present T cell receptor beta chain was sequenced within a study of T cells in Graves' hyperthyroidism and ophthalmopathy. Ophthalmopathy cases met thresholds of Clinical Activity Score at least 3, NOSPECS grade at least 4 and duration under 3 months. Orbital computed tomography, thyroid ultrasound, serum thyroxine and TRAb, and clinical symptoms together informed the diagnoses. This CDR3 spans 16 amino acids. The V gene's germline CDR1 is SGDLS and CDR2 YYNGEE. The germline V and J ends were trimmed by 4 bases and 7 bases, with 24 bases remaining between them. General study results and limits: For ophthalmopathy, model prediction preceded onset by a median roughly 6.3 months. Blood also carried most thyroid clonotypes expanded above 0.001.

Details on this clonotype: The target antigen is unknown.

Amplified regions were TCR beta CDR3 sequences from RNA transcripts. The HTBI primer set was used in a first-round RT-PCR of the TCR CDR3. TCRdb recomputed calls from the multiplex PCR reads with MiXCR, one row per CDR3 protein. The sample carries over 45,000 distinct CDR3 sequences, about 50% recorded once. Sample: blood. The clonotype comes from a woman in her thirties with Graves' ophthalmopathy. The chain combines TRBV9 with TRBJ2-7, with a tentative D call TRBD1 (5 bases). The CDR3 here is CASSSSPGRVQGEQYF. CDR3 DNA sequence: TGTGCCAGCAGCTCGAGCCCCGGACGCGTTCAGGGTGAGCAGTACTTC.